The TCR beta chain described here comes from a study of blood T cell repertoires in COVID-19 (TCRdb year 2020). The study in broad terms: Collaborator samples came from the United States, Italy and Spain and covered acute and convalescent phases of COVID-19. The prospective study material was composed of cDNA or gDNA derived from T cells, B-cell-depleted T cells, or PBMCs. Deeply sampled blood TCRbeta repertoires from subjects exposed to, actively infected with, or recovered from COVID-19 were included in the dataset. The repertoires were released in a freely available public database intended as a resource for research on the immune response to SARS-CoV-2. The samples were drawn from two sources: the first 160 participants of the ongoing ImmuneRACE study, and over 1,000 subjects contributed by 6 global collaborators. Nearly every sample came with metadata listing a de-identified subject ID, COVID-19 status, age in years and sex. Where available, HLA class I and class II types were obtained from metadata supplied by the sample provider rather than from assay-based typing. Overall study outcomes, separate from this receptor: The amount of clinical and demographic metadata varied by source and participant and was provided uncurated.

Enrolling through a virtual design, the prospective study's participants ranged in age from about 18 to 100 years and lived across some 22 United States geographic areas. In the prospective study, cohorts were assigned on the basis of participant-reported clinical history obtained from a screening survey and a study questionnaire. Exposed participants were defined as having been in contact with someone with a PCR-confirmed or clinician-diagnosed COVID-19 case within 2 weeks of study entry. Each participant in the prospective study had whole blood, serum and a nasopharyngeal or oropharyngeal swab collected by mobile phlebotomists. Participants in the prospective study had the option to provide additional blood draws and questionnaires over a roughly 2-month period. Before DNA extraction, prospective study blood samples were shipped either frozen or at room temperature. As regards this clone: Its target antigen remains unknown. No much larger clone is present one base from it, and per-base qualities are unavailable.

V is cut back by 6 bases and J by 3 bases, with 2 bases in the junction unmatched. Based on the germline V gene (reference sequence), the CDR1 and CDR2 sequences are MNHEY and SMNVEV. The CDR3, cysteine through phenylalanine, is 12 amino acids long. Only the CDR3 DNA stays, 36 bases, in frame from base 1. The immunoSEQ Assay, a bias-controlled multiplex PCR, was used to amplify TCRbeta CDR3 regions from genomic DNA. The study's own analysis went as follows. The number of nucleated cells in each sample was estimated from the amplification of reference gene primers within the assay. To quantify the absolute abundance of each unique TCRbeta CDR3 rearrangement, sequence reads were collapsed and filtered. For each sample, productive Simpson clonality was calculated as the square root of Simpson's diversity index across productive rearrangements. The clones in this table, taken by TCRdb from immuneACCESS, are in-frame only. Not every clone is retained; where verified, under half of the shortfall comes from an unresolved V gene, and the cause of the rest is unknown. V and J calls and clone size are given by that table; D and trimming were obtained from the DNA. Within this sample are fewer than 350,000 clones, with 85% of them counted one time only. The ten largest clones represent 1.9% of the sample.

The TCR sequence derives from a woman aged 30 to 39 who had been exposed to COVID-19. Recombination joined TRBV27 with TRBJ2-7; the central 7 bases match TRBD1. The material sequenced was PBMCs or T cells enriched from blood (not recorded which). The CDR3 reads CASRAGGYEQYF. The DNA sequence is TGTGCCAGCAGGGCAGGGGGCTACGAGCAGTACTTC.